The clone carrying this TCR beta chain was counted many times. The sample belongs to a study of T cells in Graves' hyperthyroidism and ophthalmopathy. This CDR3 is 11 amino acids long. From germline, CDR1 is DFQATT and CDR2 SNEGSKA (reference sequence). If no ophthalmopathy progression occurred within 18 months, Graves' hyperthyroidism was stable. Based on clinical symptoms, serum thyroxine and TRAb, thyroid ultrasound and orbital computed tomography, diagnoses were reached. The PBMCs had their origin in roughly 10 ml of fresh peripheral blood. What was amplified from RNA transcripts were TCR beta CDR3 regions. During a first-round RT-PCR of the TCR CDR3, the HTBI primer set was used. A single record per CDR3 protein comes from TCRdb applying MiXCR to the multiplex PCR reads. The sample carries around 200,000 distinct CDR3 sequences, about a sixth recorded once.

This TCR was sampled from a man aged 35 to 55 with Graves' hyperthyroidism. The sequenced material came from blood. The chain combines TRBV20-1 with TRBJ1-2; D ambiguous. The CDR3 loop reads CSPYDNYGYTF. The DNA of the CDR3 is TGCAGCCCGTATGATAACTATGGCTACACCTTC.